Here is one T cell receptor beta chain with its context. CD8+ and CD4+ T cells were negatively isolated; TEMRA cells were FACS-enriched. The source of the sample is a study of CD8 T cells in Susac syndrome. RNA, at about 0.5 to 1 ug, was reverse transcribed with random hexamers. TCRdb passed the immunoSEQ multiplex PCR reads through MiXCR, listing each CDR3 protein once. The sample shows roughly 150,000 distinct CDR3 sequences, around 95% of them seen only once. Germline V gives CDR1 SGDLS, CDR2 YYNGEE. V shed 2 bases and J shed 9 bases, with 9 bases lying between them. The CDR3 has 12 amino acids. The specimen was CD8+ T cells from PBMCs. The receptor was isolated from a human donor with multiple sclerosis. V gene TRBV9 combines with J gene TRBJ2-1; D gene unclear. CDR3 in amino acids: CASSVDDGEQFF. In nucleotides, the CDR3 is TGTGCCAGCAGCGTCGACGATGGTGAGCAGTTCTTC.